Listed below are T cell receptor beta chains from one sample, sequenced in a study of T-cell reconstitution after alpha-beta-depleted transplantation in children. MiXCR, applied by TCRdb to the PCR reads, yields one record per CDR3 protein. The sample holds about 610,000 distinct CDR3 sequences, 10% seen once. This specimen was PBMCs from the stem cell graft donor, taken from the stem cell graft. These receptors were obtained from a human donor who donated a stem cell graft to a child with acute myeloid leukemia. CDR3s leave out the opening cysteine and the closing phenylalanine or tryptophan.

j_gene,v_gene,CDR3aa
TRBJ2-3,TRBV5-1,ASSLALGANTDTQY
TRBJ2-5,TRBV27,ASNWRGGGTQY
TRBJ2-7,TRBV6-2/TRBV6-3,ASSYGRGRTVSYEQY
TRBJ2-6,TRBV3-1,ASSQGRGANVLT
TRBJ2-7,TRBV29-1,SVDGLAGAADSYEQY
TRBJ2-7,TRBV5-1,ASSFQGGTTYEQY
TRBJ2-1,TRBV4-1,ASSQGLGRINEQF
TRBJ1-1,TRBV20-1,SASLRGGGDTEAF
TRBJ2-5,TRBV7-8,ASSQGLVMYQETQY
TRBJ2-1,TRBV6-5,ASSYTSGRGEQF
TRBJ2-3,TRBV10-3,AIIPGPLSNTQY
TRBJ1-5,TRBV6-2/TRBV6-3,ASSPTAPNQPQH
TRBJ2-5,TRBV29-1,SVLSGTSGILRETQY
TRBJ1-4,TRBV29-1,SAKQAREKLF
TRBJ2-7,TRBV10-2,ASSDPPGLAASYEQY
TRBJ2-1,TRBV30,AWSTGQGIDNEQF
TRBJ2-7,TRBV6-2/TRBV6-3,ASSYSRGFDEQY